These 4 T cell receptor beta chains originate from one sample sequenced in a study of cytomegalovirus exposure and HLA in healthy donors. Primers: 60 Vbeta forward and 13 Jbeta reverse. The repertoire was sequenced with immunoSEQ multiplex PCR; TCRdb's copy has only in-frame clones and lacks some. The table shows 100,000 to 150,000 clones, with 80% to 85% occurring only once. Input material: PBMCs. These receptors were collected from a woman aged 25 to 45 in good health and CMV-seronegative.

This rearrangement joins TRBV6-6 to TRBJ2-5; 8 bases fit TRBD1. The CDR3 loop spans 16 amino acids. CDR1 is MNHNY and CDR2 is SVGAGI in the germline V gene (reference sequence). Trimming removed 2 bases from V and 4 bases from J; junction bases left unmatched: 9. CDR3 sequence reads: CASSYGGQGVRETQYF. The CDR3 nucleotides read TGTGCCAGCAGTTACGGAGGACAGGGAGTTCGAGAGACCCAGTACTTC.

This sequence joins TRBV2 and TRBJ2-2; TRBD1 agrees at 7 bases. Germline CDR1 reads SNHLY; CDR2 reads FYNNEI. The CDR3 consists of 14 residues. Here the CDR3 reads CGITVDRITGELFF. Here the CDR3 DNA reads TGTGGTATCACGGTGGACAGGATCACCGGGGAGCTGTTTTTT.

The rearrangement uses TRBV6-1 and TRBJ1-2; D is unclear. Per the germline V gene, CDR1 is MNHNS and CDR2 is SASEGT. The V end lost 5 bases, the J end lost 4 bases, and 11 bases lay between the germline ends. CDR3 size: 13 residues. The CDR3, as DNA: TGTGCCAGCAGTCTGGTGAGAAGCTATGGCTACACCTTC. It is translated as CASSLVRSYGYTF.

The chain links TRBV4-1 to TRBJ1-2; D not resolved. Germline lookup yields CDR1 MGHRA and CDR2 YSYEKL. V lost 3 bases and J 4 bases, leaving 15 bases between the germline ends. There are 15 residues in the CDR3. CDR3 in amino acids: CASSQGLEWIYGYTF. The CDR3 DNA reads as TGCGCCAGCAGCCAGGGCCTTGAGTGGATCTATGGCTACACCTTC.